Shown below are 16 T cell receptor beta chains from a single sample sequenced in a study of tumour-infiltrating T cells in Burkitt lymphoma. Using immunoSEQ multiplex PCR, the repertoire was profiled, and TCRdb retains in-frame clones only, with some absent. The data show 15,000 to 20,000 clones, about 80% seen once. The sequenced sample was tumor tissue. These TCRs come from a human donor with diffuse large B-cell lymphoma.

The CDR3 reads CSVVGGGTDTQYF. The CDR3 DNA sequence: TGCAGCGTTGTCGGAGGGGGCACAGATACGCAGTATTTT. The gene calls are TRBV29-1 and TRBJ2-3; maybe TRBD2 (6 bases). The V end lost 4 bases, the J end lost 1 base, and 9 bases lay between the germline ends. The CDR3 contains 13 residues. Per germline, CDR1 SQVTM and CDR2 ANQGSEA.

The genes are TRBV9 and TRBJ2-6, with a weak D call TRBD2 (6 bases). Germline assignment: CDR1 SGDLS and CDR2 YYNGEE. The CDR3 runs to 17 residues. With 3 bases removed from V and 3 bases from J, the gap between germline ends came to 16 bases. The CDR3 loop reads CASSDSRGLGGANVLTF. Written as DNA, the CDR3 is TGTGCCAGCAGCGACTCCCGGGGGTTAGGTGGGGCCAACGTCCTGACTTTC.

This chain uses TRBV7-2 with TRBJ2-1; D might be TRBD1 (6 bases). Germline CDR1 is SGHTA and CDR2 is FQGNSA. V was shortened by 1 base and J by 8 bases, with 24 bases between the two germline ends. The CDR3 runs to 18 residues. CDR3 sequence reads: CASSLVPMGAGGDYEQFF. For the CDR3, the DNA is TGTGCCAGCAGCTTAGTCCCAATGGGGGCGGGCGGCGACTATGAGCAGTTCTTC.

CDR3 DNA: TGCGCCAGCAGCCAAGATCCTGCATACAATGAGCAGTTCTTC. The encoded protein is CASSQDPAYNEQFF. J is TRBJ2-1 and V is TRBV4-1; the D is unclear. Germline CDR1 is MGHRA and CDR2 is YSYEKL. The CDR3 has 14 amino acids. V shed 0 bases and J shed 4 bases, with 7 bases lying between them.

This clone was counted between two and nine times. This sequence joins TRBV18 and TRBJ2-3; 8 positions agree with TRBD2. The CDR3 spans 17 residues. V lost 6 bases, J lost 5 bases, and 16 bases stayed unmatched. CDR1 and CDR2 from the germline V gene are KGHSH and LQKENI. Here the CDR3 reads CASSPLGVAGSLDTQYF. In nucleotides, the CDR3 is TGTGCCAGCTCCCCCTTAGGGGTAGCGGGGAGTTTAGATACGCAGTATTTT.

CDR3 bases: TGCAGCGTTGAAGTTGGGGGCACAGATACGCAGTATTTT. Translated: CSVEVGGTDTQYF. The rearrangement links TRBV29-1 to TRBJ2-3; no reliable D call. The germline V gene has CDR1 SQVTM and CDR2 ANQGSEA. There are 13 residues in the CDR3. V dropped 1 base and J dropped 1 base, with 6 bases sitting between them.

The chain employs TRBV27 and TRBJ2-7, with D possibly matching TRBD2 (5 bases). Trimming shortened V by 5 bases and J by 5 bases, and 13 bases separated the two germline ends. The CDR3 runs to 13 residues. Germline V CDR1 and CDR2: MNHEY, SMNVEV (reference sequence). CDR3 residues: CASSPGELNEQYF. The CDR3 DNA reads TGTGCCAGCAGTCCCGGGGAATTAAACGAGCAGTACTTC.

The chain combines TRBV7-9 with TRBJ1-2; D is undetermined. Germline V CDR1 and CDR2: SEHNR, FQNEAQ (reference sequence). The CDR3 totals 18 residues. V was pared by 7 bases and J by 0 bases, with 24 bases between. CDR3 in DNA: TGTGCCAGCACCTCCGACCCTCGGGAAGTCTTTACTAACTATGGCTACACCTTC. Its translation is CASTSDPREVFTNYGYTF.

The CDR3 loop reads CSVEGARGEFKGYTF. The DNA of the CDR3 is TGCAGCGTTGAAGGGGCTCGGGGGGAGTTTAAGGGCTACACCTTC. The rearrangement joins TRBV29-1 to TRBJ1-2; tentative D call: TRBD1 (5 bases). Germline-derived CDR1 and CDR2 are SQVTM and ANQGSEA. The ends were cut back, 1 base at V and 8 bases at J, with 20 bases in the middle. The CDR3 is 15 residues long.

V usage is TRBV18 and J usage is TRBJ1-1; tentatively, D is TRBD1 (6 bases). V was shortened by 6 bases and J by 0 bases, with 11 bases between the two germline ends. The germline gives CDR1 KGHSH, CDR2 LQKENI. This CDR3 is 14 amino acids long. The CDR3 loop is CASSPGQLNTEAFF. The CDR3 DNA sequence: TGTGCCAGCTCGCCCGGACAGCTGAACACTGAAGCTTTCTTT.

The chain combines TRBV9 with TRBJ2-1; 8 nucleotides align to TRBD1. CDR1 is SGDLS, CDR2 YYNGEE, per germline. The CDR3 loop spans 15 amino acids. With 2 bases clipped from V and 0 bases from J, the junction kept 1 base outside the gene matches. CDR3 sequence reads: CASSVTGGSYNEQFF. For the CDR3, the DNA is TGTGCCAGCAGCGTCACAGGGGGCTCCTACAATGAGCAGTTCTTC.

The chain carries TRBV6-5 and TRBJ1-2, with unresolved D. Germline assignment: CDR1 MNHEY and CDR2 SVGAGI. Trimming removed 6 bases from V and 4 bases from J, with 18 bases in between. This CDR3 is built from 15 residues. The CDR3 region has the DNA TGTGCCAGCAGATTCCCCGAGGACTCGGGCTATGGCTACACCTTC. It yields the protein CASRFPEDSGYGYTF.

This clone was picked up a small number of times. The sample contains more than one DNA sequence encoding this CDR3. The V gene is TRBV15, the J gene TRBJ1-5; possibly TRBD1 for D (5 bases). V gave up 4 bases and J gave up 4 bases, with 11 bases separating them. The CDR3 totals 14 residues. The germline CDR1 and CDR2 sequences are LNHNV and YYDKDF (reference sequence). The CDR3 reads CATSITRGNQPQHF. CDR3 DNA: TGTGCCACCAGCATTACCCGGGGGAATCAGCCCCAGCATTTT.

The gene calls are TRBV9 and TRBJ1-2; TRBD1 aligns across 9 bases. V dropped 3 bases and J dropped 7; count of bases not matched to a gene: 7. Germline CDR1 SGDLS, CDR2 YYNGEE. The CDR3 runs 14 residues. Written as DNA, the CDR3 is TGTGCCAGCAGCGGGGGGACAGGGATGCGTGGCTACACCTTC. It yields the protein CASSGGTGMRGYTF.

This chain joins TRBV6-5 and TRBJ1-4, with a possible D match to TRBD1 (5 bases). Germline CDR1 and CDR2: MNHEY and SVGAGI. The V gene lost 0 bases and the J gene lost 12 bases, with 11 bases spanning the gap. This CDR3 is 13 amino acids long. In nucleotides, the CDR3 is TGTGCCAGCAGTTACTCGCTAACAGGTGAACTGTTTTTT. Protein: CASSYSLTGELFF.

Of note for this clone: Distinct nucleotide sequences in the sample also encode this CDR3. The genes are TRBV9 and TRBJ2-3; 8 nucleotides align to TRBD2. Germline CDR1 SGDLS, CDR2 YYNGEE. CDR3 length: 14 residues. With V trimmed by 4 bases and J by 0 bases, 1 base remained unmatched. CDR3 residues: CASSSSGSTDTQYF. The CDR3, as DNA: TGTGCCAGCAGCTCTAGCGGGAGCACAGATACGCAGTATTTT.